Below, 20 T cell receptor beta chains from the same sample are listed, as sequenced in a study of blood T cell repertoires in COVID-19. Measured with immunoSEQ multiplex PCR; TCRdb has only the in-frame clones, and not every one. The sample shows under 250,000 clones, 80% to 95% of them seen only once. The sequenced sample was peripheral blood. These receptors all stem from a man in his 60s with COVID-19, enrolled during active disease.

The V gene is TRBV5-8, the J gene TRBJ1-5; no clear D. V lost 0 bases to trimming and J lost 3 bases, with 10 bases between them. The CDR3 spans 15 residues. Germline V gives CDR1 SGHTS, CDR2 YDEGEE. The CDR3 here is CASSLGGFDNQPQHF. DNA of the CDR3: TGTGCCAGCAGCTTGGGCGGGTTTGACAATCAGCCCCAGCATTTT.

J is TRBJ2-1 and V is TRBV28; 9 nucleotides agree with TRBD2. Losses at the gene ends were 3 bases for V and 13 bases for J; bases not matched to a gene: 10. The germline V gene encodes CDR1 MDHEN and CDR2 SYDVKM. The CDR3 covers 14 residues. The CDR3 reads CASSLRLAGMEQFF. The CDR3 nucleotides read TGTGCCAGCAGTTTGCGGCTAGCGGGAATGGAACAGTTCTTC. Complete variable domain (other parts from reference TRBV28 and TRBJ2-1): DVKVTQSSRYLVKRTGEKVFLECVQDMDHENMFWYRQDPGLGLRLIYFSYDVKMKEKGDIPEGYSVSREKKERFSLILESASTNQTSMYLCASSLRLAGMEQFFGPGTRLTVL.

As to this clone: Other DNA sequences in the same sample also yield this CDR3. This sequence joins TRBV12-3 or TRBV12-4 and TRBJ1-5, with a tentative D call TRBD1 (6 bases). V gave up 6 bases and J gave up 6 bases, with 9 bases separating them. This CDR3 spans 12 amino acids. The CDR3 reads CASSVGGQPQHF. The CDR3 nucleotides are TGTGCCAGCAGCGTAGGGGGTCAGCCCCAGCATTTT.

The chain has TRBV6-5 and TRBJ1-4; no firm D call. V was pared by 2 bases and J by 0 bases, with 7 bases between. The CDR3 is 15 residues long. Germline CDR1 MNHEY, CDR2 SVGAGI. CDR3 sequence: CASSYSAATNEKLFF. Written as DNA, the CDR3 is TGTGCCAGCAGTTACAGCGCAGCAACTAATGAAAAACTGTTTTTT.

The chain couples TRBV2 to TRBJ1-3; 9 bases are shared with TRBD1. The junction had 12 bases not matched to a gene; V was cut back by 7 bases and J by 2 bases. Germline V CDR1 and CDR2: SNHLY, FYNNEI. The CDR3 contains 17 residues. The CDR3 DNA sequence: TGTGCCAGCACCAGGGGGACAGGGTTTTATCCTGGAAACACCATATATTTT. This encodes CASTRGTGFYPGNTIYF.

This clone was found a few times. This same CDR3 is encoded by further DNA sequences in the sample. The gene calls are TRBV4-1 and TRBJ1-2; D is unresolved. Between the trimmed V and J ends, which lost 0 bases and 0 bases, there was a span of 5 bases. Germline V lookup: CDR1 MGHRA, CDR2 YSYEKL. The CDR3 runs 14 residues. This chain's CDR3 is CASSQDRANYGYTF. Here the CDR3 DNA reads TGCGCCAGCAGCCAAGATAGAGCTAACTATGGCTACACCTTC.

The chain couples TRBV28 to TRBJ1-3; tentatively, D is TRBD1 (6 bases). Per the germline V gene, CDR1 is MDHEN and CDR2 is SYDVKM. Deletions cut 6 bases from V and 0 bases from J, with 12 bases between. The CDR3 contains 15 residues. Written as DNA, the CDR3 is TGTGCCAGCAGCAGAAACAGGGACTCTGGAAACACCATATATTTT. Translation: CASSRNRDSGNTIYF.

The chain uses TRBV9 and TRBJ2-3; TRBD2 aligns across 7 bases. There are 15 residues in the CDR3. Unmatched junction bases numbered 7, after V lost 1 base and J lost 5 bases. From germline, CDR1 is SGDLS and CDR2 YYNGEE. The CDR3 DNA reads TGTGCCAGCAGCGTAATGGCGGGAGCTGTAGATACGCAGTATTTT. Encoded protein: CASSVMAGAVDTQYF.

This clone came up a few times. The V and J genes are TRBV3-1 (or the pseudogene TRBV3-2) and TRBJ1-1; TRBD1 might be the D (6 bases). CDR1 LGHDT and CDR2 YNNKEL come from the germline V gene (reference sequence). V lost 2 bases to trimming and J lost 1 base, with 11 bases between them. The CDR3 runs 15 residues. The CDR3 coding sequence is TGTGCCAGCAGCCAAAAAGCGGGGGCGAACACTGAAGCTTTCTTT. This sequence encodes CASSQKAGANTEAFF.

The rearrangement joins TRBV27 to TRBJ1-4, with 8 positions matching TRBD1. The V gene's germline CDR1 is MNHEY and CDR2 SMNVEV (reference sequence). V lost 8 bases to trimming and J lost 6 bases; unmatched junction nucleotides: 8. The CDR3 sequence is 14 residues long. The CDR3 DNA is TGTGCCAGCGCTCAGGACAGGGTTGATGAAAAACTGTTTTTT. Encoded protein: CASAQDRVDEKLFF.

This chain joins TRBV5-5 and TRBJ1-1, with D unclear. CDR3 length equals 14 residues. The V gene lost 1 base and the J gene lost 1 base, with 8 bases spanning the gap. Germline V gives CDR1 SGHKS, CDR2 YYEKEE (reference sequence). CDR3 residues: CASSLTAPNTEAFF. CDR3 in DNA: TGTGCCAGCAGCTTGACAGCACCGAACACTGAAGCTTTCTTT.

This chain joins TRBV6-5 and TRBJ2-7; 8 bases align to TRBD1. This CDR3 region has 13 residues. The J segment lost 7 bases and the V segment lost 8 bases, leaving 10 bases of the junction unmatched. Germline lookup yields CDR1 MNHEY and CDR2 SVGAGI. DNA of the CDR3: TGTGCCAGCCGTTGGCAGGGGGCTGGTGAGCAGTACTTC. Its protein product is CASRWQGAGEQYF.

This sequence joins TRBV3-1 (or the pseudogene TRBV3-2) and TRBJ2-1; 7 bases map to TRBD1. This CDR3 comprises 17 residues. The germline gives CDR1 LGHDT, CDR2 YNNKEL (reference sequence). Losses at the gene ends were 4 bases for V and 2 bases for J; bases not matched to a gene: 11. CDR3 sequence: CASSPSRAGTAYNEQFF. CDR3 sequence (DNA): TGTGCCAGCAGCCCCAGCAGGGCCGGGACAGCCTACAATGAGCAGTTCTTC.

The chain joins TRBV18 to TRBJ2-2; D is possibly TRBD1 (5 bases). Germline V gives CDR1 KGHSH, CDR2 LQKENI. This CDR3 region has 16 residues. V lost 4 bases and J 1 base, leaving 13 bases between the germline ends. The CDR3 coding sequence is TGTGCCAGCTCACGGTATGCAGGGAAGAACACCGGGGAGCTGTTTTTT. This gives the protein CASSRYAGKNTGELFF.

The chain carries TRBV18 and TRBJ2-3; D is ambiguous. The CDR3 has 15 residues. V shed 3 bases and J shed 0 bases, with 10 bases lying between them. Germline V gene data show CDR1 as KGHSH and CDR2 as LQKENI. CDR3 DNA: TGTGCCAGCTCACCTAAACGAACTAGCACAGATACGCAGTATTTT. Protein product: CASSPKRTSTDTQYF. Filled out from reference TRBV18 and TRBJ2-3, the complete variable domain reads NAGVMQNPRHLVRRRGQEARLRCSPMKGHSHVYWYRQLPEEGLKFMVYLQKENIIDESGMPKERFSAEFPKEGPSILRIQQVVRGDSAAYFCASSPKRTSTDTQYFGPGTRLTVL.

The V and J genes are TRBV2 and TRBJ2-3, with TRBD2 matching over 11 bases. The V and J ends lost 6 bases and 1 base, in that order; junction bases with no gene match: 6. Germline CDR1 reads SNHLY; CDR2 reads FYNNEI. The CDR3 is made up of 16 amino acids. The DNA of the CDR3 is TGTGCCAGCAGAGCGCCGGGACTAGCGGGCACAGATACGCAGTATTTT. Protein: CASRAPGLAGTDTQYF. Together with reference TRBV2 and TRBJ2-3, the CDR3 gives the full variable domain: EPEVTQTPSHQVTQMGQEVILRCVPISNHLYFYWYRQILGQKVEFLVSFYNNEISEKSEIFDDQFSVERPDGSNFTLKIRSTKLEDSAMYFCASRAPGLAGTDTQYFGPGTRLTVL.

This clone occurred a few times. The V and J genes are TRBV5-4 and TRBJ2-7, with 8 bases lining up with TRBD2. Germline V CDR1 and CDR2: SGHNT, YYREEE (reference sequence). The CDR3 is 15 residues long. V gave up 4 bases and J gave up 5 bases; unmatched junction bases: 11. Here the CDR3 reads CASSESRTSYHEQYF. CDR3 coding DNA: TGTGCCAGCAGCGAATCCAGGACTAGCTACCACGAGCAGTACTTC. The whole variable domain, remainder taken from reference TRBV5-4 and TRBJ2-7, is ETGVTQSPTHLIKTRGQQVTLRCSSQSGHNTVSWYQQALGQGPQFIFQYYREEENGRGNFPPRFSGLQFPNYSSELNVNALELDDSALYLCASSESRTSYHEQYFGPGTRLTVT.

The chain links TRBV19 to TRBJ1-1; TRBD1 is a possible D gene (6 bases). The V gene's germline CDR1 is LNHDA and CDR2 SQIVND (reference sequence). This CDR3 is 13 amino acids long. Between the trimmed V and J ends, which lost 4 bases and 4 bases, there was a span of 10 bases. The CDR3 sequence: CASSTQGSTEAFF. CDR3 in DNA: TGTGCCAGTAGTACACAGGGTAGCACTGAAGCTTTCTTT.

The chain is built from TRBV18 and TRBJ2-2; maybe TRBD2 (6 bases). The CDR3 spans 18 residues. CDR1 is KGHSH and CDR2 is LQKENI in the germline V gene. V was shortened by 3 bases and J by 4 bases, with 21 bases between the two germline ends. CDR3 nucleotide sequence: TGTGCCAGCTCACCGTTATATCGGGCTCGGAGGGCCACCGGGGAGCTGTTTTTT. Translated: CASSPLYRARRATGELFF.

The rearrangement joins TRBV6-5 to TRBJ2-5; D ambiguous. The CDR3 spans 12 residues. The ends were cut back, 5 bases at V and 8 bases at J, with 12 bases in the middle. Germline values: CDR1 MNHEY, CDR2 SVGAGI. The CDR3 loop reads CASSPGYGTQYF. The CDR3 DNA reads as TGTGCCAGCAGTCCGGGTTATGGTACCCAGTACTTC.